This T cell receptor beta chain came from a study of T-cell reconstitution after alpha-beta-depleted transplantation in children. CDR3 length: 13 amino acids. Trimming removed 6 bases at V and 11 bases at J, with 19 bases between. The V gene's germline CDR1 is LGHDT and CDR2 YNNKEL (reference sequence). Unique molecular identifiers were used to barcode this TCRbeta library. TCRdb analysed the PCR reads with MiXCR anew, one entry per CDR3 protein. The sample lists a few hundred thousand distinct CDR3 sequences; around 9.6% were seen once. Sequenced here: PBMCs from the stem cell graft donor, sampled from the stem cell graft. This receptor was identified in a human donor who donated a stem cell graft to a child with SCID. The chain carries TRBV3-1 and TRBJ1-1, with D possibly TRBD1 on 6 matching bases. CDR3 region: CASSQTPGQPAFF. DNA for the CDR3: TGTGCCAGCAGTCAAACACCGGGACAACCCGCTTTCTTT.